The 12 T cell receptor beta chains in this list originate from one sample, sequenced in a study of post-analysis software for immune sequencing data. Study outcomes and limitations: Patients had higher frequencies than controls of a few TRBV segments, including TRBV5-6, TRBV5-1 and TRBV20-1.

The TCR beta cDNA libraries carried unique molecular identifiers. A single record per CDR3 protein comes from TCRdb applying MiXCR to the PCR reads. In the table there are almost 700,000 distinct CDR3 sequences, approximately 59% of which are singletons. No antigen is known for these receptors. Sequences were obtained from blood. Receptors originate from a girl aged 2 to 9 with multiple sclerosis.

The chain joins TRBV11-3 to TRBJ2-3; 7 bases fit TRBD1. Germline CDR1 is SGHNT and CDR2 is YENEEA. The ends lost 5 bases at V and 2 bases at J; junction bases unmatched: 25. The CDR3 extends over 21 amino acids. CDR3 sequence (DNA): TGTGCCAGCAGCGCTTTTAACGACCTCTCCCCGGGACAGTATCTCACAGATACGCAGTATTTT. It yields the protein CASSAFNDLSPGQYLTDTQYF.

As to this clonotype: A read error may produce the germline difference seen at one junction end. The V and J genes are TRBV4-3 and TRBJ2-7; weak D call: TRBD1 (6 bases). The DNA end favors TRBJ2-5, so the J call may be wrong. The CDR3 covers 14 residues. Germline lookup yields CDR1 LGHNA and CDR2 YSLEER. The CDR3 coding sequence is TGCACCAGCAGCCCGGACAGACGCGGAGAGACCCAGTACTTC. It specifies CTSSPDRRGETQYF.

The chain has TRBV3-1 and TRBJ2-5, with 7 bases aligning to TRBD2. The germline CDR1 and CDR2 sequences are LGHDT and YNNKEL (reference sequence). The length of the CDR3 is 10 residues. V lost 5 bases to trimming and J lost 9 bases; unmatched junction nucleotides: 0. The CDR3 protein is CASSGGAQYF. CDR3 sequence (DNA): TGTGCCAGCAGCGGGGGGGCCCAGTACTTC.

V is TRBV2 and J is TRBJ1-2, with D tentatively TRBD1 (5 bases). The CDR3 is made up of 13 amino acids. Trimming took 7 bases from V and 5 from J, leaving 14 bases between them. Germline loops: CDR1 SNHLY, CDR2 FYNNEI. CDR3 bases: TGTGCCAGCAAGGTCAGGGAGGGTTATGGCTACACCTTC. It codes for CASKVREGYGYTF.

This clonotype was detected only once. The gene calls are TRBV7-9 and TRBJ1-2; no firm D call. The V end lost 7 bases, the J end lost 0 bases, and 18 bases lay between the germline ends. The V gene's germline CDR1 is SEHNR and CDR2 FQNEAQ (reference sequence). The CDR3 contains 16 residues. The CDR3 loop is CASTEARVETNYGYTF. For the CDR3, the DNA is TGTGCCAGCACCGAAGCCCGGGTGGAGACTAACTATGGCTACACCTTC.

This chain links TRBV4-1 with TRBJ2-5; 8 nucleotides match TRBD1. V shed 3 bases and J 5 bases; nucleotides not matched to a gene: 8. This CDR3 has 15 residues. CDR1 is MGHRA, CDR2 YSYEKL, per germline. CDR3 protein: CASSHRQGNQETQYF. In DNA, the CDR3 is TGCGCCAGCAGCCACCGACAGGGGAATCAGGAGACCCAGTACTTC.

This clonotype appeared a single time. This chain connects TRBV4-1 to TRBJ2-3, with D maybe TRBD2 (7 bases). V dropped 7 bases and J dropped 0 bases, with 26 bases sitting between them. The length of the CDR3 is 19 residues. Germline values: CDR1 MGHRA, CDR2 YSYEKL. This CDR3 is CASTQRGGPFSSSTDTQYF. The CDR3 DNA reads as TGCGCCAGCACCCAGAGGGGGGGACCCTTTAGTTCTAGCACAGATACGCAGTATTTT.

This clonotype was counted between two and nine times. V usage is TRBV29-1 and J usage is TRBJ2-4; D perhaps matches TRBD1 (6 bases). CDR1 is SQVTM and CDR2 is ANQGSEA in the germline V gene. This CDR3 contains 15 residues. V was cut by 3 bases and J by 3 bases, with 15 bases left in between. The CDR3 here is CSVDSEGDGKNIQYF. The CDR3 DNA sequence: TGCAGCGTTGATTCTGAGGGGGATGGCAAAAACATTCAGTACTTC.

The chain has TRBV7-2 and TRBJ2-7, with D unclear. Germline V gives CDR1 SGHTA, CDR2 FQGNSA. Trimming took off 6 bases at V and 2 bases at J, with 14 bases between the two ends. The CDR3 has 14 residues. CDR3 coding DNA: TGTGCCAGCAGTAACCTGGACGGCACCTACGAGCAGTACTTC. It codes for CASSNLDGTYEQYF.

The gene calls are TRBV12-3 or TRBV12-4 and TRBJ1-1; no clear D. The length of the CDR3 is 14 residues. V dropped 6 bases and J dropped 2 bases, with 13 bases sitting between them. CDR3 sequence reads: CASRWGGENTEAFF. CDR3 sequence (DNA): TGTGCCAGCAGGTGGGGTGGGGAAAACACTGAAGCTTTCTTT.

This clonotype was recorded a few times. V usage is TRBV29-1 and J usage is TRBJ2-7, with D perhaps matching TRBD1 or TRBD2 (6 bases each). Germline V CDR1 and CDR2: SQVTM, ANQGSEA. The V end was cut by 4 bases, the J end by 3 bases, with 10 bases between. This CDR3 region has 12 residues. This chain's CDR3 is CSVGGGYYEQYF. The CDR3 nucleotides read TGCAGCGTTGGAGGGGGGTACTACGAGCAGTACTTC.

The chain uses TRBV6-2 or TRBV6-3 and TRBJ1-1; a weak D match, TRBD1 (5 bases). The CDR3 is made up of 14 amino acids. Germline assignment: CDR1 MNHEY and CDR2 SVGEGT. The ends were cut back, 2 bases at V and 1 base at J, with 8 bases in the middle. The CDR3 coding sequence is TGTGCCAGCAGTTACGAAGGGGAGAACACTGAAGCTTTCTTT. Translation: CASSYEGENTEAFF.